The 23 T cell receptor beta chains below were found in one sample sequenced in a study of shared clonotypes between healthy human individuals. Naive CD8 populations comprised CD45RO-negative cells positively selected for CCR7, excluding terminally differentiated effector memory CD45RA+ cells. The protocol was immunoSEQ multiplex PCR, while the TCRdb copy is restricted to in-frame clones and leaves out a portion. This table has millions of clones, less than 95% appearing once. Sequencing was done on a sample of naive CD8+ T cells sorted from blood. The receptors here all came from a man aged 18 to 29 in good health.

Regarding this clone: The same CDR3 is also encoded by other DNA sequences in this sample. The rearrangement joins TRBV28 to TRBJ1-4; TRBD1 matches 10 bases. The V gene end was trimmed by 3 bases and the J gene end by 6 bases; junction bases not matched to a gene: 1. The CDR3 extends over 14 amino acids. Germline CDR1 MDHEN, CDR2 SYDVKM. The CDR3 here is CASSLGQGYEKLFF. The CDR3 region has the DNA TGTGCCAGCAGTTTGGGACAGGGGTATGAAAAACTGTTTTTT. Full variable domain (missing parts from reference TRBV28 and TRBJ1-4): DVKVTQSSRYLVKRTGEKVFLECVQDMDHENMFWYRQDPGLGLRLIYFSYDVKMKEKGDIPEGYSVSREKKERFSLILESASTNQTSMYLCASSLGQGYEKLFFGSGTQLSVL.

V and J are TRBV30 and TRBJ2-1; no clear D gene. Trimming left V 5 bases short and J 0 bases short, with 5 bases between. The CDR3 spans 12 residues. Germline V gives CDR1 GTSNPN, CDR2 SVGIG (reference sequence). CDR3 amino acids: CAWLNSYNEQFF. The CDR3 DNA reads TGTGCCTGGTTAAACTCCTACAATGAGCAGTTCTTC.

The V call is TRBV7-9, the J call TRBJ1-2; TRBD1 agrees at 7 bases. The CDR3 contains 14 residues. J was trimmed by 8 bases and V by 4 bases; bases with no gene match: 10. Germline V CDR1 and CDR2: SEHNR, FQNEAQ (reference sequence). DNA of the CDR3: TGTGCCAGCAGCTCATCTGGGACAGTACAAGGCTACACCTTC. It translates to CASSSSGTVQGYTF.

This clone was observed a single time. The CDR3 DNA sequence: TGTGCCAGCAGCCAAGGACTATACACAGATACGCAGTATTTT. This gives the protein CASSQGLYTDTQYF. This chain joins TRBV2 and TRBJ2-3; weak D call: TRBD2 (6 bases). Trimming took off 6 bases at V and 2 bases at J, with 12 bases between the two ends. The length of the CDR3 is 14 residues. The V gene's germline CDR1 is SNHLY and CDR2 FYNNEI. The whole variable domain, filled in from reference TRBV2 and TRBJ2-3, reads EPEVTQTPSHQVTQMGQEVILRCVPISNHLYFYWYRQILGQKVEFLVSFYNNEISEKSEIFDDQFSVERPDGSNFTLKIRSTKLEDSAMYFCASSQGLYTDTQYFGPGTRLTVL.

The chain carries TRBV9 and TRBJ2-2, with D perhaps matching TRBD2 (7 bases). The CDR3 extends over 17 amino acids. Germline CDR1 is SGDLS and CDR2 is YYNGEE. Trimming took off 3 bases at V and 4 bases at J, with 19 bases between the two ends. CDR3: CASSEGGGAPSTGELFF. CDR3 nucleotide sequence: TGTGCCAGCAGCGAAGGGGGAGGGGCGCCTAGCACCGGGGAGCTGTTTTTT.

The CDR3 DNA sequence: TGTGCCAGTAGTTACGGCAGGGAGGACACTGAAGCTTTCTTT. Translating it yields CASSYGREDTEAFF. The V call is TRBV19, the J call TRBJ1-1, with a weak D call TRBD1 (5 bases). This CDR3 comprises 14 residues. Trimming took off 5 bases at V and 3 bases at J, with 13 bases between the two ends. The V gene's germline CDR1 is LNHDA and CDR2 SQIVND (reference sequence).

This chain's CDR3 is CASSRRDPSSYEQYF. CDR3 in DNA: TGTGCCAGCAGTCGCAGGGACCCCAGCTCCTACGAGCAGTACTTC. The chain recombines TRBV27 with TRBJ2-7; D may correspond to TRBD1 or TRBD2 (5 bases each). CDR3 length: 15 amino acids. Germline V lookup: CDR1 MNHEY, CDR2 SMNVEV (reference sequence). Between the trimmed V and J ends, which lost 5 bases and 0 bases, there was a span of 14 bases.

This chain links TRBV7-2 with TRBJ1-2; perhaps TRBD1 as D (6 bases). Trimming left V 4 bases short and J 6 bases short, with 21 bases between. The V gene's germline CDR1 is SGHTA and CDR2 FQGNSA. This CDR3 is 16 amino acids long. The CDR3 is CASSYRDTLPQDGYTF. The CDR3 DNA sequence: TGTGCCAGCAGCTACCGGGACACCCTTCCCCAGGATGGCTACACCTTC. The variable domain in full, with the rest retrieved from reference TRBV7-2 and TRBJ1-2, is GAGVSQSPSNKVTEKGKDVELRCDPISGHTALYWYRQSLGQGLEFLIYFQGNSAPDKSGLPSDRFSAERTGGSVSTLTIQRTQQEDSAVYLCASSYRDTLPQDGYTFGSGTRLTVV.

This rearrangement joins TRBV4-2 to TRBJ2-1, with D maybe TRBD2 (6 bases). CDR3 length: 13 amino acids. Germline CDR1 and CDR2: LGHNA and YNFKEQ. The ends were cut back, 4 bases at V and 10 bases at J, with 14 bases in the middle. In DNA form, the CDR3 reads TGTGCCAGCAGCCCTCCGGCGGGGCAAGAGCAGTTCTTC. Protein sequence: CASSPPAGQEQFF.

The chain links TRBV9 to TRBJ2-7, with D possibly matching TRBD1 (6 bases). Trimming stripped 3 bases from V and 3 bases from J, with 13 bases between. Germline V lookup: CDR1 SGDLS, CDR2 YYNGEE. The CDR3 runs 14 residues. The CDR3 protein is CASSATGSFYEQYF. As DNA, the CDR3 is TGTGCCAGCAGCGCCACAGGGAGTTTCTACGAGCAGTACTTC.

This clone has just one count. The rearrangement links TRBV12-5 to TRBJ1-1; perhaps TRBD1 as D (5 bases). Trimming took 3 bases from V and 3 from J, leaving 14 bases between them. This CDR3 spans 15 amino acids. The germline gives CDR1 LGHNT, CDR2 FRNRAP. Here the CDR3 reads CASGFQGDDDTEAFF. For the CDR3, the DNA is TGTGCTAGTGGTTTCCAGGGAGATGATGACACTGAAGCTTTCTTT.

This chain's CDR3 is CASSRQEQPQHF. The CDR3, as DNA: TGTGCCAGCAGCAGACAGGAACAGCCCCAGCATTTT. The chain links TRBV7-9 to TRBJ1-5, with a tentative D call TRBD1 (6 bases). CDR3 length equals 12 residues. V was trimmed by 5 bases and J by 7 bases, leaving 9 bases between them. The germline CDR1 and CDR2 sequences are SEHNR and FQNEAQ (reference sequence). The complete variable domain, with remaining parts taken from reference TRBV7-9 and TRBJ1-5, reads DTGVSQNPRHKITKRGQNVTFRCDPISEHNRLYWYRQTLGQGPEFLTYFQNEAQLEKSRLLSDRFSAERPKGSFSTLEIQRTEQGDSAMYLCASSRQEQPQHFGDGTRLSIL.

This clone appeared a few times. The rearrangement uses TRBV5-1 and TRBJ1-4; unclear D gene. Trimming took 4 bases from V and 5 from J, leaving 9 bases between them. Germline V gene sequence: CDR1 SGHRS, CDR2 YFSETQ. CDR3 size: 13 residues. CDR3 loop: CASSPGVNEKLFF. In DNA form, the CDR3 reads TGCGCCAGCAGCCCCGGGGTAAATGAAAAACTGTTTTTT.

The CDR3 bases are TGTGCCAGCAGCTCTGGACTAGCGCTCGATACGCAGTATTTT. Protein sequence: CASSSGLALDTQYF. The rearrangement uses TRBV7-9 and TRBJ2-3, with 9 bases that match TRBD2. Germline CDR1 reads SEHNR; CDR2 reads FQNEAQ (reference sequence). V shed 4 bases and J 6 bases; nucleotides not matched to a gene: 5. There are 14 residues in the CDR3.

This chain uses TRBV29-1 with TRBJ2-2; 9 nucleotides align to TRBD2. With 3 bases clipped from V and 0 bases from J, the junction kept 14 bases outside the gene matches. Per the germline V gene, CDR1 is SQVTM and CDR2 is ANQGSEA. There are 19 residues in the CDR3. The chain's CDR3 is CSVEGFGASGITNTGELFF. The CDR3 region has the DNA TGCAGCGTTGAGGGGTTTGGGGCTAGCGGGATTACGAACACCGGGGAGCTGTTTTTT.

The genes are TRBV5-5 and TRBJ1-2, with 8 bases matching TRBD1. J lost 2 bases, V lost 7 bases, and 16 bases had no gene match. This CDR3 is 17 amino acids long. Per the germline V gene, CDR1 is SGHKS and CDR2 is YYEKEE (reference sequence). Here the CDR3 reads CASEDPGGGEWNYGYTF. Written as DNA, the CDR3 is TGTGCCAGCGAAGACCCAGGGGGCGGTGAGTGGAACTATGGCTACACCTTC.

The chain uses TRBV25-1 and TRBJ1-2; D perhaps matches TRBD1 (5 bases). Looked up from germline, CDR1 is MGHDK and CDR2 is SYGVNS. The CDR3 spans 13 residues. The V end lost 3 bases, the J end lost 3 bases, and 8 bases lay between the germline ends. In DNA, the CDR3 is TGTGCCAGCAGTGATCGGGGGTACTATGGCTACACCTTC. This codes for CASSDRGYYGYTF.

The V and J genes are TRBV15 and TRBJ2-3, with D possibly TRBD2 on 6 matching bases. The V end was cut by 5 bases, the J end by 3 bases, with 15 bases between. Germline V gene sequence: CDR1 LNHNV, CDR2 YYDKDF (reference sequence). CDR3 size: 15 residues. CDR3 nucleotides: TGTGCCACCAGCCCCACATTTGGGGGGACAGATACGCAGTATTTT. It codes for CATSPTFGGTDTQYF. Full variable domain (outside the CDR3, taken from reference TRBV15 and TRBJ2-3): DAMVIQNPRYQVTQFGKPVTLSCSQTLNHNVMYWYQQKSSQAPKLLFHYYDKDFNNEADTPDNFQSRRPNTSFCFLDIRSPGLGDTAMYLCATSPTFGGTDTQYFGPGTRLTVL.

This chain links TRBV4-1 with TRBJ2-1; 9 bases map to TRBD2. This CDR3 comprises 17 residues. Germline values: CDR1 MGHRA, CDR2 YSYEKL. Losses at the gene ends were 0 bases for V and 2 bases for J; bases not matched to a gene: 5. CDR3 region: CASSQDPSGNTYNEQFF. CDR3 in DNA: TGCGCCAGCAGCCAAGATCCTAGCGGGAACACCTACAATGAGCAGTTCTTC.

Comments on this clone: Other DNA sequences from this sample encode an identical CDR3 as well. The gene calls are TRBV27 and TRBJ1-5, with no clear D. Germline V lookup: CDR1 MNHEY, CDR2 SMNVEV (reference sequence). The CDR3 extends over 10 amino acids. Trimming cost V 8 bases and J 5 bases, with 4 bases left between them. The CDR3 loop is CASGYQPQHF. CDR3 coding DNA: TGTGCCAGCGGTTATCAGCCCCAGCATTTT.

The gene calls are TRBV4-2 and TRBJ2-7; tentative D call: TRBD1 (6 bases). This CDR3 is 14 amino acids long. V lost 0 bases and J lost 3, with 9 bases in between. Germline lookup yields CDR1 LGHNA and CDR2 YNFKEQ. This CDR3 reads CASSQDPGDYEQYF. CDR3 in DNA: TGTGCCAGCAGCCAAGACCCAGGGGACTACGAGCAGTACTTC.

This chain uses TRBV18 with TRBJ2-7, with TRBD1 matching over 7 bases. The V segment lost 2 bases and the J segment 6 bases; nucleotides outside the gene matches: 7. The CDR3 length is 14 residues. CDR1 and CDR2 (germline): KGHSH, LQKENI. The CDR3 DNA follows: TGTGCCAGCTCACCAGGGACAGCAAAGGCCGAGCAGTACTTC. Translating it yields CASSPGTAKAEQYF. Full variable domain (remainder filled in from reference TRBV18 and TRBJ2-7): NAGVMQNPRHLVRRRGQEARLRCSPMKGHSHVYWYRQLPEEGLKFMVYLQKENIIDESGMPKERFSAEFPKEGPSILRIQQVVRGDSAAYFCASSPGTAKAEQYFGPGTRLTVT.

This clone was recorded only once. The chain is built from TRBV2 and TRBJ2-1; no firm D call. V was clipped by 3 bases and J by 6 bases, with 12 bases between them. The CDR3 is made up of 14 amino acids. Germline CDR1 is SNHLY and CDR2 is FYNNEI. The CDR3 coding sequence is TGTGCCAGCAGTGATCCTAGATGGTCCAATGAGCAGTTCTTC. This sequence encodes CASSDPRWSNEQFF.